This T cell receptor beta chain was retrieved from a study of CD8 T cells in Susac syndrome. RNA totalling roughly 0.45 to 1 ug underwent reverse transcription with random hexamers. With immunoSEQ multiplex PCR, TCR beta CDR3 was amplified across 54 Vbeta and 13 Jbeta. TCRdb reanalysed the immunoSEQ multiplex PCR reads using MiXCR and keeps one entry per CDR3 protein. The profile shows roughly 200,000 distinct CDR3 sequences, 95% of them singletons. Overall study results and limits: The study recognized that its TCR sequencing and HLA analysis covered a relatively small number of individuals.

The count of this clonotype is one. Antigen unknown. TEMRA cells were FACS-enriched and CD8+ and CD4+ T cells negatively isolated. The material sequenced was CD8+ T cells from PBMCs. The TCR originated in a human donor with multiple sclerosis.

The CDR3 DNA reads as TGTGCCAGCAGTGGCTTCGCGGGGAGTTTCGAGACCCAGTACTTC. This encodes CASSGFAGSFETQYF. The chain recombines TRBV6-6 with TRBJ2-5, with D perhaps TRBD2 (6 bases). This CDR3 region has 15 residues. From germline, CDR1 is MNHNY and CDR2 SVGAGI (reference sequence). With 5 bases removed from V and 5 bases from J, the gap between germline ends came to 18 bases.